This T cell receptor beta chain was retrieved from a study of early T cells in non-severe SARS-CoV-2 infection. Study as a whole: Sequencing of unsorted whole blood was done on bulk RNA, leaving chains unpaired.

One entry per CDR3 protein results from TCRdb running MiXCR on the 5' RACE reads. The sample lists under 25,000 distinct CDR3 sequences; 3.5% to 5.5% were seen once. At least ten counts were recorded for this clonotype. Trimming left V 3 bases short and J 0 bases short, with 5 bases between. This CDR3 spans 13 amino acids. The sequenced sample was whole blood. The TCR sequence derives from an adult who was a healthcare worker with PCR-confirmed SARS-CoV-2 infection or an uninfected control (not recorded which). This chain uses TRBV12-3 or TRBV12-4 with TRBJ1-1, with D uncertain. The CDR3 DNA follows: TGTGCCAGCAGTTTTCTGTTGAACACTGAAGCTTTCTTT. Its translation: CASSFLLNTEAFF.